What follows is one T cell receptor beta chain and its context. Antigen specificity is unknown. The sample holds other DNA sequences that translate to the same CDR3. Trimming at V came to 8 bases and at J to 7 bases, leaving 20 bases not matched to a gene. The CDR3 contains 16 residues. Germline assignment: CDR1 GTSNPN and CDR2 SVGIG (reference sequence). The record originates from a study of beta chain features in type 1 diabetes. The study, taken as a whole, reports: Moderately but significantly shorter TCRB CDR3s were found in Type 1 diabetes patients in all four CD4+ subsets.

All of the isolated RNA was reverse transcribed, so expressed TCRB transcripts were sequenced. Using immunoSEQ multiplex PCR, the repertoire was profiled, and TCRdb retains in-frame clones only, with some absent. The profile shows 250,000 or so clones, less than 35% of them singletons. The TCR comes from a man aged 30 to 39 in good health. The chain employs TRBV30 and TRBJ2-1; TRBD1 matches at 7 bases. The material sequenced was central memory CD4+ T cells from blood. In DNA form, the CDR3 reads TGTGCCAGGGATACAGGGGCATCCTCTCTGGGAAATGAGCAGTTCTTC. Translated: CARDTGASSLGNEQFF.